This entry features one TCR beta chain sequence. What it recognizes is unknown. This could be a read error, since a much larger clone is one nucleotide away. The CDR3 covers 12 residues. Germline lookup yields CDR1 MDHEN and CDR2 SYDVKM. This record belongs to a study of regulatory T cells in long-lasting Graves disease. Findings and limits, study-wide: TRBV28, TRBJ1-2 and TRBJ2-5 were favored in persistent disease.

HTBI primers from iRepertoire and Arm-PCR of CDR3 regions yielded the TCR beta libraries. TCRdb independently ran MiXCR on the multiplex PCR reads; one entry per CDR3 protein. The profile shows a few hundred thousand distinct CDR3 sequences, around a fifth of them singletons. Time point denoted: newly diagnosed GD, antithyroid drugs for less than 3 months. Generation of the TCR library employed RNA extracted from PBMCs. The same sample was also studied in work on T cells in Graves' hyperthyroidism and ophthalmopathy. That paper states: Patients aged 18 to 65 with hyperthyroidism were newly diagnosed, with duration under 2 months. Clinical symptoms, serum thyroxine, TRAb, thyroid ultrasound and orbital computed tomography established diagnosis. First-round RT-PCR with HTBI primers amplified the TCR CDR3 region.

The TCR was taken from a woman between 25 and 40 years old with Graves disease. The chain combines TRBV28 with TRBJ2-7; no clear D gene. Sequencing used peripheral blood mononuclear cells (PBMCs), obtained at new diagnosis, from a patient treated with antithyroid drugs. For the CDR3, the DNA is TGTGCCGGCAGCTTAAGCTCCTACGAGCGGTACTTC. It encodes CAGSLSSYERYF. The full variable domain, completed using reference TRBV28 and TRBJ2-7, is DVKVTQSSRYLVKRTGEKVFLECVQDMDHENMFWYRQDPGLGLRLIYFSYDVKMKEKGDIPEGYSVSREKKERFSLILESASTNQTSMYLCAGSLSSYERYFGPGTRLTVT.